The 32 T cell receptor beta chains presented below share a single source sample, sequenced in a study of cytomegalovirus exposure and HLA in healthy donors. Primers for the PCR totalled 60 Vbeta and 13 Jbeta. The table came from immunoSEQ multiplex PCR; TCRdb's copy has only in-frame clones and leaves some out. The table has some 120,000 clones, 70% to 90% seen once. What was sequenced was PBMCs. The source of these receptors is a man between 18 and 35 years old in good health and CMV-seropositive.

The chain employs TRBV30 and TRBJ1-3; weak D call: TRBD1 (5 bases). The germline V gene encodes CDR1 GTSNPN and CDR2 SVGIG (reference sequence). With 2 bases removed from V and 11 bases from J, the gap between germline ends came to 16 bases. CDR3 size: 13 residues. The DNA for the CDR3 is TGTGCCTGGAGTACGGAGGGGCGCGGCTCCATATATTTT. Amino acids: CAWSTEGRGSIYF.

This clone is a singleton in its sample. CDR3 coding DNA: TGTGCCAGCAGCGGGACAGGGGGCTTGGGGGAGCAGTACTTC. Residues: CASSGTGGLGEQYF. The chain links TRBV27 to TRBJ2-7; TRBD1 matches at 12 bases. The germline gives CDR1 MNHEY, CDR2 SMNVEV (reference sequence). V shed 6 bases and J 7 bases; nucleotides not matched to a gene: 7. This CDR3 is built from 14 residues.

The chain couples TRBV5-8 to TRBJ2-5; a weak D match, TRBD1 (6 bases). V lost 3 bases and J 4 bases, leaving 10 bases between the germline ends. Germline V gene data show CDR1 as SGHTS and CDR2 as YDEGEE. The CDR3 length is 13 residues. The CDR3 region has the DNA TGTGCCAGCAGCTACAGGGTTGGAGAGACCCAGTACTTC. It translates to CASSYRVGETQYF.

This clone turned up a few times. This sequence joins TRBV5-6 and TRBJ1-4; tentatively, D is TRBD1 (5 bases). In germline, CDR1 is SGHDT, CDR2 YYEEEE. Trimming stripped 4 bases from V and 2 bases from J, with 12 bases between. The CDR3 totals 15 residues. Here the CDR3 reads CASSPRGFTNEKLFF. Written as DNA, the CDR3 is TGTGCCAGCAGCCCCCGGGGGTTCACTAATGAAAAACTGTTTTTT. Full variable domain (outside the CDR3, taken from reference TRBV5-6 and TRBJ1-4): DAGVTQSPTHLIKTRGQQVTLRCSPKSGHDTVSWYQQALGQGPQFIFQYYEEEERQRGNFPDRFSGHQFPNYSSELNVNALLLGDSALYLCASSPRGFTNEKLFFGSGTQLSVL.

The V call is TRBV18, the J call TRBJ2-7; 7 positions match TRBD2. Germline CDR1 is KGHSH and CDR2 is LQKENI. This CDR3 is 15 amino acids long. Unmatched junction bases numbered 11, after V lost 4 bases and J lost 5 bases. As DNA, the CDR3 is TGTGCCAGCTCACTCTACGGGGGGACCCCCCACGAGCAGTACTTC. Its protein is CASSLYGGTPHEQYF.

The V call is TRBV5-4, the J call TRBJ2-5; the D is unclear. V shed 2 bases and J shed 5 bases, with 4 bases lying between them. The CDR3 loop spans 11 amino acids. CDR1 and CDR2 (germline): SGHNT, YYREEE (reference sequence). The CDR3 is CASSFQETQYF. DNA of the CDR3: TGTGCCAGCAGCTTCCAGGAGACCCAGTACTTC.

The CDR3 nucleotides are TGTGCCAGTAGTTGGGATACAGGGATAACCGGGGAGCTGTTTTTT. Protein: CASSWDTGITGELFF. The chain is built from TRBV19 and TRBJ2-2; weak D call: TRBD1 (6 bases). CDR1 LNHDA and CDR2 SQIVND come from the germline V gene (reference sequence). The CDR3 covers 15 residues. Trimming took off 5 bases at V and 5 bases at J, with 15 bases between the two ends.

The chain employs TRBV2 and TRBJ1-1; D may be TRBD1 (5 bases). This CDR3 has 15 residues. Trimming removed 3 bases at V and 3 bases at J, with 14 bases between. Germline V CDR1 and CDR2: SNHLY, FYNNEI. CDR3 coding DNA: TGTGCCAGCAGTGAGCGGGGGGGAGTGGACACTGAAGCTTTCTTT. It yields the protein CASSERGGVDTEAFF.

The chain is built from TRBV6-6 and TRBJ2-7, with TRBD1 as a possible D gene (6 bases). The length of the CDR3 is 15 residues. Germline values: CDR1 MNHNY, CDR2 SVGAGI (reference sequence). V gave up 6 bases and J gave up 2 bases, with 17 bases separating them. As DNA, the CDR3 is TGTGCCAGCAGCCCCTTCCAGGGGCCGGCCTACGAGCAGTACTTC. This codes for CASSPFQGPAYEQYF.

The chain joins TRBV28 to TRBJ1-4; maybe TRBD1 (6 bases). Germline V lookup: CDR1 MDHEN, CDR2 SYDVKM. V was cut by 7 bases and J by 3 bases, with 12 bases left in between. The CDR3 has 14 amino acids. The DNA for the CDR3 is TGTGCCAGCAAGGGCAGGGGTGCTAATGAAAAACTGTTTTTT. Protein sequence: CASKGRGANEKLFF. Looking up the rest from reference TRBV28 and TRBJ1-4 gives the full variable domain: DVKVTQSSRYLVKRTGEKVFLECVQDMDHENMFWYRQDPGLGLRLIYFSYDVKMKEKGDIPEGYSVSREKKERFSLILESASTNQTSMYLCASKGRGANEKLFFGSGTQLSVL.

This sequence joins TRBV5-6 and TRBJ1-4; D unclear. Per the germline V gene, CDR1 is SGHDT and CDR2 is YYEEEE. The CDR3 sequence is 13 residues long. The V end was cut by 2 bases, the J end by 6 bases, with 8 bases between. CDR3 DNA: TGTGCCAGCAGCTTTCCAAGCGATGAAAAACTGTTTTTT. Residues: CASSFPSDEKLFF.

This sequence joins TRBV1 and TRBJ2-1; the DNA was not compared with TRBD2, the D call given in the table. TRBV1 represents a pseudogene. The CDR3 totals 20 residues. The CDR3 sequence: CTSSQRLAGGRKHSYNEQFF. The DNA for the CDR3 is TGCACCAGCAGCCAACGACTAGCGGGGGGTCGAAAACACTCCTACAATGAGCAGTTCTTC.

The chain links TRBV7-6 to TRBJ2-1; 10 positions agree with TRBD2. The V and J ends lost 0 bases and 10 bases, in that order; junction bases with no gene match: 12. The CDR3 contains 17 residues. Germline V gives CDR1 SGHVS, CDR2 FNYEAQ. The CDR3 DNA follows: TGTGCCAGCAGCTTAGCGCTGGCTAGCGGGGGCCTGGGGGAGCAGTTCTTC. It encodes CASSLALASGGLGEQFF.

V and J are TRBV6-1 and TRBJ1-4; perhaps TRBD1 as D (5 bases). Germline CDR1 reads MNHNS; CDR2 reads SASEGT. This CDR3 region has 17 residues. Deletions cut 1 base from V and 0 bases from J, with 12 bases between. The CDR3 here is CASSEVGGTSTNEKLFF. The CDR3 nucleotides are TGTGCCAGCAGTGAAGTTGGGGGGACCTCAACTAATGAAAAACTGTTTTTT.

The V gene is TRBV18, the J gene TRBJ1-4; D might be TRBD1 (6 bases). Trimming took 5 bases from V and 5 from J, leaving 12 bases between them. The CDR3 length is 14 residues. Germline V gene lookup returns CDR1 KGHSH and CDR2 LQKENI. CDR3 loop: CASSSGQPNEKLFF. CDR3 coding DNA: TGTGCCAGCTCATCAGGACAGCCAAATGAAAAACTGTTTTTT.

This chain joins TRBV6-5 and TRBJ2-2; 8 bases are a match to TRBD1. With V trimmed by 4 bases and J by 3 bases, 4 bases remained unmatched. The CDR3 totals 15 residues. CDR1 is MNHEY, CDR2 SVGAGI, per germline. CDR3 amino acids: CASSSGTGDTGELFF. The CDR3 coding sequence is TGTGCCAGCAGTTCCGGGACAGGTGACACCGGGGAGCTGTTTTTT.

In nucleotides, the CDR3 is TGTGCCAGCAGTTACTTAGGGGCGGCTTACGAGCAGTACTTC. Amino acids: CASSYLGAAYEQYF. This chain links TRBV6-6 with TRBJ2-7; maybe TRBD1 (5 bases). This CDR3 comprises 14 residues. With 1 base removed from V and 4 bases from J, the gap between germline ends came to 11 bases. Germline loops: CDR1 MNHNY, CDR2 SVGAGI (reference sequence).

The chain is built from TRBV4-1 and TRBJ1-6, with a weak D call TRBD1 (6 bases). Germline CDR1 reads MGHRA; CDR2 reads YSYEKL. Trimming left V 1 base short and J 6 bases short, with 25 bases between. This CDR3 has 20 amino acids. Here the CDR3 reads CASSQGQGKPLQSGNSPLHF. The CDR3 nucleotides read TGCGCCAGCAGCCAAGGGCAGGGGAAACCCCTGCAATCGGGTAATTCACCCCTCCACTTT.

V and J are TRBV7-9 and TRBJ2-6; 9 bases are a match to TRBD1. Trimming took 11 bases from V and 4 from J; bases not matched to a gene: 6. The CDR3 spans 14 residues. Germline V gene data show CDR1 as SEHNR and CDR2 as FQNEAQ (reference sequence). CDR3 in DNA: TGTGCCGGCCAGACAGGGGGAGGGGCCAACGTCCTGACTTTC. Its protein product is CAGQTGGGANVLTF.

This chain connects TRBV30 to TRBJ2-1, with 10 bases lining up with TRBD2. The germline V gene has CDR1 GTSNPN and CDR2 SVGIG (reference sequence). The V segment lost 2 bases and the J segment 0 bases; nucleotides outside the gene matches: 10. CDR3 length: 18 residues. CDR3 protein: CAWSPTSGAHLSYNEQFF. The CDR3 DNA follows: TGTGCCTGGAGTCCTACTAGCGGGGCCCACCTCTCCTACAATGAGCAGTTCTTC.

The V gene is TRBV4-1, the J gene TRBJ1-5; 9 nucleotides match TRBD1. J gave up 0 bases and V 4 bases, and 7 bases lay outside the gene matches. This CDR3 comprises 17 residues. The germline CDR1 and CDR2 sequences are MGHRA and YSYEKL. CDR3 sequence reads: CASSLSWTGDSNQPQHF. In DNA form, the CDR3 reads TGCGCCAGCAGCCTCTCATGGACAGGGGATAGCAATCAGCCCCAGCATTTT.

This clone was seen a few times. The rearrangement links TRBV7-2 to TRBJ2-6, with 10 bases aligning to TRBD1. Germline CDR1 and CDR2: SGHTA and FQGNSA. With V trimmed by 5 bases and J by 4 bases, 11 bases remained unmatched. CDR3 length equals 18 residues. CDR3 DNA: TGTGCCAGCAGCGCCCCCGGGACAGGGGCGGGGGGGGCCAACGTCCTGACTTTC. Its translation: CASSAPGTGAGGANVLTF.

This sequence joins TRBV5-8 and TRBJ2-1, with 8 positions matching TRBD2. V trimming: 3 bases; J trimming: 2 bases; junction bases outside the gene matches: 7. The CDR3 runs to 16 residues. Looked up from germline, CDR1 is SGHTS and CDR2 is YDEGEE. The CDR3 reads CASSWGTSGPYNEQFF. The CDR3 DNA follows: TGTGCCAGCAGCTGGGGTACTAGCGGACCCTACAATGAGCAGTTCTTC.

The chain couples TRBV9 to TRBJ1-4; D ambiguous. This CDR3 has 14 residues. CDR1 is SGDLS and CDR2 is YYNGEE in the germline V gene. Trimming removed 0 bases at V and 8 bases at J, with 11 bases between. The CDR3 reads CASSVDQAGEKLFF. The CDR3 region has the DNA TGTGCCAGCAGCGTAGACCAGGCGGGCGAAAAACTGTTTTTT.

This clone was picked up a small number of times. Here the CDR3 reads CASSLTIPGQGGPDGYTF. CDR3 in DNA: TGTGCCAGCAGTTTAACTATTCCGGGACAGGGAGGCCCTGATGGCTACACCTTC. The rearrangement links TRBV27 to TRBJ1-2, with 9 bases matching TRBD1. CDR1 MNHEY and CDR2 SMNVEV come from the germline V gene (reference sequence). The CDR3 has 18 residues. V dropped 2 bases and J dropped 6; count of bases not matched to a gene: 16.

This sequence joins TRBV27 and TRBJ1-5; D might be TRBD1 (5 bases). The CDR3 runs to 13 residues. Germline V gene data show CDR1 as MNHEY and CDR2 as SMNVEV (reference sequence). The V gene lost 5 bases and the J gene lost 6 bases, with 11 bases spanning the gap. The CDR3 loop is CASSGQGFQPQHF. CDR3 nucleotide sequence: TGTGCCAGCAGTGGTCAGGGTTTTCAGCCCCAGCATTTT.

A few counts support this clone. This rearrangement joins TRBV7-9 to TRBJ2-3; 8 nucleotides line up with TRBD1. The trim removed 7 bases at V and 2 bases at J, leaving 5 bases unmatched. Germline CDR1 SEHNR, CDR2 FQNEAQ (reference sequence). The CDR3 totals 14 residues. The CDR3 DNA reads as TGTGCCAGCAAACGACAGGGGACCACAGATACGCAGTATTTT. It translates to CASKRQGTTDTQYF.

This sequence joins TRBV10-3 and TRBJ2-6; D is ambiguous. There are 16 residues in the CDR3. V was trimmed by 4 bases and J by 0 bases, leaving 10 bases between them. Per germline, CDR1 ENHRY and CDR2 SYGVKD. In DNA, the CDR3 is TGTGCCATCAGTGCTGCGACACGCTCTGGGGCCAACGTCCTGACTTTC. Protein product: CAISAATRSGANVLTF.

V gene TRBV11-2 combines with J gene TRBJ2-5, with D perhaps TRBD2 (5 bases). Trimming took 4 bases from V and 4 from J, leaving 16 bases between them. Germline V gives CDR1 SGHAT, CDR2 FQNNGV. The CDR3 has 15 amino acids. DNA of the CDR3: TGTGCCAGCAGCTCTTCGGGATCGCCCACAGAGACCCAGTACTTC. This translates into CASSSSGSPTETQYF.

The CDR3 loop reads CASSPPVTANNEQFF. The DNA for the CDR3 is TGTGCCAGCTCACCACCGGTAACAGCCAACAATGAGCAGTTCTTC. V is TRBV18 and J is TRBJ2-1; no reliable D call. The CDR3 is made up of 15 amino acids. V lost 0 bases and J 5 bases, leaving 11 bases between the germline ends. Per the germline V gene, CDR1 is KGHSH and CDR2 is LQKENI.

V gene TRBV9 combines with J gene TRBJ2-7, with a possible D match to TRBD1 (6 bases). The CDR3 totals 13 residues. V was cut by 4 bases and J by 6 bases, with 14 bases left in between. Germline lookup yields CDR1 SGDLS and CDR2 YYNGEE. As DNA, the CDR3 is TGTGCCAGCAGCACAAGGACAGAGACCGAGCAGTACTTC. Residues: CASSTRTETEQYF.

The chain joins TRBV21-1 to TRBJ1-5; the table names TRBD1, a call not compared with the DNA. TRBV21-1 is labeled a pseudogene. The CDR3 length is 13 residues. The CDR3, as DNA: TGTGCCAGCAGCACCAGGGGGCATCAGCCCCAGCATTTT. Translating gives CASSTRGHQPQHF.